Sequencing of this TCR beta chain was carried out in a study of blood T cell repertoires in COVID-19. Study at large: The origin of the acute and convalescent COVID-19 samples was the United States, Italy and Spain.

Original handling: Reference gene primer amplification yielded estimated nucleated cell counts. Profiled with immunoSEQ multiplex PCR; TCRdb holds only in-frame clones, not every one. Clone size and V and J calls were adopted from that table, with D and trimming inferred from the DNA. In the table there are 200,000 to 250,000 clones, about nine tenths of which are singletons. Looked up from germline, CDR1 is KGHSH and CDR2 is LQKENI. This CDR3 contains 14 residues. V gave up 2 bases and J gave up 3 bases, with 8 bases separating them. Input material: PBMCs or T cells enriched from blood (not recorded which). The clonotype comes from a woman between 35 and 50 years old with acute COVID-19. The gene calls are TRBV18 and TRBJ1-5; D gene unclear. This CDR3 reads CASSPSDPNQPQHF. Written as DNA, the CDR3 is TGTGCCAGCTCACCAAGCGACCCCAATCAGCCCCAGCATTTT. The full variable domain, rest sourced from reference TRBV18 and TRBJ1-5, is NAGVMQNPRHLVRRRGQEARLRCSPMKGHSHVYWYRQLPEEGLKFMVYLQKENIIDESGMPKERFSAEFPKEGPSILRIQQVVRGDSAAYFCASSPSDPNQPQHFGDGTRLSIL.